This TCR beta chain originates from a study of T cells after yellow fever vaccination. Study as a whole: When fractions had low cell numbers, they were prepared with SMART-Seq v4 Ultra Low Input. Study results and limitations: Re-detected after boosting: most primary clones, 96% of CD4 and roughly 88% of CD8. Clonotypes appearing in both CD4 and CD8 compartments existed, and their share was small.

The V and J ends lost 5 bases and 8 bases respectively, with 13 bases between them. Germline V gives CDR1 SGHTA, CDR2 FQGNSA. The CDR3 length is 14 residues. TCRdb itself ran the 5' RACE reads through MiXCR, one entry per CDR3 protein. This sample has just under 600,000 distinct CDR3 sequences, with less than 15% found just once. This clonotype has more than one count but fewer than ten. Its target is unknown. This chain links TRBV7-2 with TRBJ1-6; D uncertain. The TCR comes from a man aged 30 to 45 who received the YFV17D yellow fever vaccine. The sample was PBMCs, taken on the day of the yellow fever booster vaccination. CDR3 loop: CASSLHRGDSPLHF. CDR3 bases: TGTGCCAGCAGCCTACACCGAGGCGATTCACCCCTCCACTTT.